These T cell receptor beta chains were read from a single sample in a study of beta chain features in type 1 diabetes. Profiled with immunoSEQ multiplex PCR; TCRdb holds only in-frame clones, not every one. The sample shows roughly 150,000 clones, just over 9% of them seen only once. Specimen: central memory CD4+ T cells from blood. The receptors originated from a young woman in good health. Both conserved end residues are part of each CDR3. D genes are given only for firm matches. Clone size is shown for a subset of rows, as once, few, many or a class of expanded clone.

>TRBJ2-7|-|TRBV18|few
TGTGCCAGCTCACCAGCGGGGCGCTCCTACGAGCAGTACTTC
CASSPAGRSYEQYF
>TRBJ2-7|TRBD2|TRBV29-1|-
TGCAGCGTGGGGTCTAGCGGATCATACGAGCAGTACTTC
CSVGSSGSYEQYF
>TRBJ2-3|TRBD2|TRBV6-1|few
TGTGCCAGCAGTGAAAGGGCGGGCGGGAGAGATACGCAGTATTTT
CASSERAGGRDTQYF
>TRBJ2-7|-|TRBV4-2|few
TGTGCCAGCAGCCAAGGTGGGGTCGGGATAGGCTACGAGCAGTACTTC
CASSQGGVGIGYEQYF
>TRBJ1-2|-|TRBV7-9|-
TGTGCCAGCAGCTTAGGACAGTCACCATATGGCTACACCTTC
CASSLGQSPYGYTF
>TRBJ2-1|-|TRBV10-3|few
TGTGCCATCAGCAAAAACACAGTTAATGAGCAGTTCTTC
CAISKNTVNEQFF
>TRBJ1-6|-|TRBV2|few
TGTGCCAGCAAGGGGAGGGTGATCTTCTATAATTCACCCCTCCACTTT
CASKGRVIFYNSPLHF
>TRBJ1-1|TRBD1|TRBV4-3|few
TGCGCCAGCAGCCAAGATAGGACAGGTCAAACTGAAGCTTTCTTT
CASSQDRTGQTEAFF
>TRBJ2-7|-|TRBV7-9|-
TGTGCCAGCAGCCCTACTAGTTACGAGCAGTACTTC
CASSPTSYEQYF
>TRBJ2-7|-|TRBV5-6|-
TGTGCCAGCAGCTTGCTAGGGGAAGCCTACGAGCAGTACTTC
CASSLLGEAYEQYF
>TRBJ1-1|TRBD1|TRBV5-4|-
TGTGCCAGCAGCCCCAGACAGGGGGCGAACACTGAAGCTTTCTTT
CASSPRQGANTEAFF
>TRBJ2-5|TRBD1|TRBV11-2|-
TGTGCCAGCAGCAGCCCGACAGGGACAACTGTTCGGGAGACCCAGTACTTC
CASSSPTGTTVRETQYF
>TRBJ2-4|-|TRBV7-2|-
TGTGCCAGCAGCTCCAATCGTCAGGGAAACATTCAGTACTTC
CASSSNRQGNIQYF
>TRBJ1-3|-|TRBV7-7|-
TGTGCTAGCAGCCCCGGAGCCCACGGAAACACCATATATTTT
CASSPGAHGNTIYF
>TRBJ2-2|TRBD2|TRBV7-2|-
TGTGCCAGCAGCCCCCAGCGGGGGACCCTCACCGGGGAGCTGTTTTTT
CASSPQRGTLTGELFF
>TRBJ2-6|-|TRBV2|few
TGTGCCAGCAGTATACAGTTATCTGGGGCCAACGTCCTGACTTTC
CASSIQLSGANVLTF
>TRBJ2-7|-|TRBV7-9|few
TGTGCCAGCAGCTTGACGAAGGCAGGCCAATACGAGCAGTACTTC
CASSLTKAGQYEQYF
>TRBJ1-5|TRBD1|TRBV6-1|-
TGTGCCAGCAGTTTACAGGGGGGAGGACAGCCCCAGCATTTT
CASSLQGGGQPQHF
>TRBJ1-5|-|TRBV30|-
TGTGCCTGGACAGGTATCGGTAGCAATCAGCCCCAGCATTTT
CAWTGIGSNQPQHF
>TRBJ2-3|-|TRBV9|few
TGTGCCAGCAGCCTAGGACTCGTAAGCACAGATACGCAGTATTTT
CASSLGLVSTDTQYF